The clone carrying this T cell receptor (beta chain) was observed a handful of times. Its cognate antigen is unknown. This specimen comes from a study of T cell repertoires in cytomegalovirus infection. As for the study in general: In the study, CMV epitopes included recently identified HLA-C-restricted and well-studied HLA-B-restricted ones.

Findings and limits, study-wide: In two of eight donors, the top clonotype was HLA-C-restricted CMV-specific.

V lost 4 bases to trimming and J lost 0 bases, with 13 bases between them. The CDR3 consists of 17 residues. TCRdb re-called the reads with MiXCR, one entry per CDR3 protein. The sample gives around 99,000 distinct CDR3 sequences, around 30% of which show up once; about 81% is in the top ten. This TCR came from a human donor in good health (CMV status not recorded). Some clones in this sample may be carry-over from other donors' samples. This specimen consisted of CD8+ T cells from cultured PBMCs, obtained from culture after CMV antigen stimulation. The chain carries TRBV12-3 or TRBV12-4 and TRBJ1-6; possible D gene TRBD1, 6 bases. The CDR3 is CASSSHDRSSYNSPLHF. The CDR3 bases are TGTGCCAGCAGTTCCCATGACAGGAGCTCCTATAATTCACCCCTCCACTTT.